This is a list of T cell receptor beta chains from one sample in a study of early T cells in non-severe SARS-CoV-2 infection. TCRdb re-analysed the 5' RACE reads in MiXCR, keeping a single row per CDR3 protein. Seen here are tens of thousands of distinct CDR3 sequences, about 7.1% observed once, and the top ten hold about 5.9%. The sequenced sample was whole blood, obtained at baseline. Receptors originate from an adult who was a healthcare worker with PCR-confirmed SARS-CoV-2 infection or an uninfected control (not recorded which). Each CDR3 is given with its conserved first and last residue. Each record gives: V gene, clone size, D gene, J gene, CDR3 DNA, CDR3 protein. D genes are given only for firm matches. Rows give clone size only sometimes, using once, few, many, or a class for an expanded clone.

V: TRBV7-2
size: many
D: TRBD1
J: TRBJ2-1
DNA: TGTGCCAGCAGCAGAGACAGGGAAGAAGATGAGCAGTTCTTC
CDR3: CASSRDREEDEQFF

V: TRBV5-1
size: many
D: -
J: TRBJ2-6
DNA: TGCGCCAGCAGCTTGGCGACCGGGGCCAACGTCCTGACTTTC
CDR3: CASSLATGANVLTF

V: TRBV4-1
size: -
D: -
J: TRBJ2-7
DNA: TGCGCCAGCAGCCAAGATCGGAGAAGCCTTTTGGAGCAGTACTTC
CDR3: CASSQDRRSLLEQYF

V: TRBV19
size: many
D: TRBD1
J: TRBJ2-7
DNA: TGTGCCAGTAGCCGACAGGGGGCCTCCTACGAGCAGTACTTC
CDR3: CASSRQGASYEQYF

V: TRBV5-6
size: many
D: TRBD1
J: TRBJ2-7
DNA: TGTGCCAGCAGCCCGGACCAGGGGGACACCTACGAGCAGTACTTC
CDR3: CASSPDQGDTYEQYF

V: TRBV6-6
size: -
D: -
J: TRBJ2-5
DNA: TGTGCCAGCAGTTATGGGGGGGCCACGGAGACCCAGTACTTC
CDR3: CASSYGGATETQYF

V: TRBV29-1
size: few
D: -
J: TRBJ2-2
DNA: TGCAGCGTTGAGGCCCGGGCCGACTACTACACCGGGGAGCTGTTTTTT
CDR3: CSVEARADYYTGELFF

V: TRBV29-1
size: -
D: -
J: TRBJ1-1
DNA: TGCAGCGTTGCTCAGGATAGGATGTCTGAAGCTTTCTTT
CDR3: CSVAQDRMSEAFF

V: TRBV29-1
size: -
D: -
J: TRBJ2-7
DNA: TGCAGCGTCAAACACCCTAGAACCTACGAGCAGTACTTC
CDR3: CSVKHPRTYEQYF

V: TRBV7-2
size: many
D: TRBD1
J: TRBJ2-2
DNA: TGTGCCAGCAGCTCACCCCGGGACAGGGGGGTTTGGGGCGGGGAGCTGTTTTTT
CDR3: CASSSPRDRGVWGGELFF

V: TRBV6-5
size: -
D: -
J: TRBJ2-3
DNA: TGTGCCACCGAGCGGCGGGGGCCACGCACAGATACGCAGTATTTT
CDR3: CATERRGPRTDTQYF

V: TRBV20-1
size: -
D: TRBD1
J: TRBJ2-3
DNA: TGCAGTGCTAGAGATAGGGACAGGGGCGTCCACGTGGATACGCAGTATTTT
CDR3: CSARDRDRGVHVDTQYF

V: TRBV4-3
size: -
D: -
J: TRBJ2-7
DNA: TGCGCCAGCAGCCAAGATACAGGCCCCTCCGCCTACGAGCAGTACTTC
CDR3: CASSQDTGPSAYEQYF

V: TRBV18
size: many
D: -
J: TRBJ1-2
DNA: TGTGCCAGCTCACCACCAGGGGTTAACTATGGCTACACCTTC
CDR3: CASSPPGVNYGYTF

V: TRBV20-1
size: many
D: TRBD1
J: TRBJ1-5
DNA: TGCAGTGCTAGAGACTACAGGGGTATGGAGCCCCAGCATTTT
CDR3: CSARDYRGMEPQHF

V: TRBV10-3
size: few
D: -
J: TRBJ2-5
DNA: TGTGCCATCAGTGACTCCCCCGGCGGGGAGACCCAGTACTTC
CDR3: CAISDSPGGETQYF

V: TRBV24-1
size: few
D: -
J: TRBJ2-5
DNA: TGTGCCACCAGTGATTTGGGGGCCCAGTACTTC
CDR3: CATSDLGAQYF

V: TRBV5-1
size: -
D: -
J: TRBJ1-1
DNA: TGCGCCAGCAGCTTCGGGAACCCTAACACTGAAGCTTTCTTT
CDR3: CASSFGNPNTEAFF

V: TRBV5-1
size: many
D: TRBD1
J: TRBJ1-1
DNA: TGCGCCAGCAGCCCGACCGGACAGGGATATGAAGCTTTCTTT
CDR3: CASSPTGQGYEAFF

V: TRBV11-2
size: -
D: -
J: TRBJ2-3
DNA: TGTGCCAGCAGCTTACAGGGGGACTCAGATACGCAGTATTTT
CDR3: CASSLQGDSDTQYF

V: TRBV27
size: many
D: -
J: TRBJ2-3
DNA: TGTGCCAGCAGTTTATCGAGAACGGGGGTCCCCACAGATACGCAGTATTTT
CDR3: CASSLSRTGVPTDTQYF

V: TRBV18
size: -
D: TRBD1
J: TRBJ2-7
DNA: TGTGCCAGCTCACCACCTGGTCAGTGGGACAGGGGAATTGTGCAGTACTTC
CDR3: CASSPPGQWDRGIVQYF

V: TRBV7-2
size: few
D: -
J: TRBJ2-3
DNA: TGTGCCAGCAGCTTAGCGATTCGGGCGGATACGCAGTATTTT
CDR3: CASSLAIRADTQYF

V: TRBV6-5
size: -
D: -
J: TRBJ2-3
DNA: TGTGCCAGCAGTTACAGGGCGGGCGGGCCAGCTCGATTCACAGATACGCAGTATTTT
CDR3: CASSYRAGGPARFTDTQYF

V: TRBV5-1
size: many
D: -
J: TRBJ2-1
DNA: TGCGCCAGCAGCTTGGGGCCAGGGTTAGACAATGAGCAGTTCTTC
CDR3: CASSLGPGLDNEQFF

V: TRBV7-2
size: few
D: -
J: TRBJ1-1
DNA: TGTGCCAGCAGCTTAGCTGGTGGGTCGATGAACACTGAAGCTTTCTTT
CDR3: CASSLAGGSMNTEAFF

V: TRBV4-3
size: many
D: TRBD2
J: TRBJ2-5
DNA: TGCGCCAGCAGCCAAGCCCCTGGACTAGCGGGGAGCAGGGAGACCCAGTACTTC
CDR3: CASSQAPGLAGSRETQYF

V: TRBV7-2
size: -
D: TRBD1
J: TRBJ1-2
DNA: TGTGCCAGCAGCTTCGTAACAGGGGGCAGTGACTACACCTTC
CDR3: CASSFVTGGSDYTF

V: TRBV10-3
size: -
D: -
J: TRBJ2-3
DNA: TGTGCCATCAGTGCCCACGGGGCTTCTGACACAGATACGCAGTATTTT
CDR3: CAISAHGASDTDTQYF